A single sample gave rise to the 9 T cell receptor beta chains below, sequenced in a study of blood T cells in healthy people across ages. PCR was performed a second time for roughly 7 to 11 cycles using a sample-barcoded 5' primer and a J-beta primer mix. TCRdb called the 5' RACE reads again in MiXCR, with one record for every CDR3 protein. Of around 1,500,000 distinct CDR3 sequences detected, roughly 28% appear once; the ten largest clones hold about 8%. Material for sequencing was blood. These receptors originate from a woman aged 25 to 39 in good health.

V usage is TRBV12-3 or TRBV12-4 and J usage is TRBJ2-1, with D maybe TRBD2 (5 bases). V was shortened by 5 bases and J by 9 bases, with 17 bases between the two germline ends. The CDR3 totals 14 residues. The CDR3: CASSISETNGEQFF. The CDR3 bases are TGTGCCAGCAGTATCTCCGAGACTAACGGTGAGCAGTTCTTC.

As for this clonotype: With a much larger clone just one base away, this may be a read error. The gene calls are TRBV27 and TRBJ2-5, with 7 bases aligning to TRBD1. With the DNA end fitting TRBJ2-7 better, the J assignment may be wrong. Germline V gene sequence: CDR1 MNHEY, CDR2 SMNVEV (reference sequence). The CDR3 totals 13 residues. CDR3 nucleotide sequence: TGTGCCAGCAGTATCGAGGGGGCCAACGAGCAGTACTTC. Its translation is CASSIEGANEQYF.

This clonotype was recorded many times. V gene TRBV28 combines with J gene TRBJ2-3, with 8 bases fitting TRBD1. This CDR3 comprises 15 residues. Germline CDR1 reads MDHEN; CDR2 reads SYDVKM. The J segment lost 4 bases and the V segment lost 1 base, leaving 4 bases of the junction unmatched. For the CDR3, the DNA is TGTGCCAGCAGTTTATCCTGGACAGGGTCAGATACGCAGTATTTT. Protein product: CASSLSWTGSDTQYF.

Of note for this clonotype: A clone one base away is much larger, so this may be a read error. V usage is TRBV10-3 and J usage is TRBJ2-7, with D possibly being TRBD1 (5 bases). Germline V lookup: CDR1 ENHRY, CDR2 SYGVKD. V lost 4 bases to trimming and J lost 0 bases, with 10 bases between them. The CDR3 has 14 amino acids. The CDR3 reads CAISGAGSSYEQYF. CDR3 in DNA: TGTGCCATCAGTGGAGCAGGGTCCTCCTACGAGCAGTACTTC.

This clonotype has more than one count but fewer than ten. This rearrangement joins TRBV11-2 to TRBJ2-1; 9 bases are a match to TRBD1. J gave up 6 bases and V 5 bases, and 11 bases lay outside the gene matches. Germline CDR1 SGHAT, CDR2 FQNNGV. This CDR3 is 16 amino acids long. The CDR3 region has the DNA TGTGCCAGCAGCACAAGGGGGGACAGGGTCGTCAATGAGCAGTTCTTC. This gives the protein CASSTRGDRVVNEQFF.

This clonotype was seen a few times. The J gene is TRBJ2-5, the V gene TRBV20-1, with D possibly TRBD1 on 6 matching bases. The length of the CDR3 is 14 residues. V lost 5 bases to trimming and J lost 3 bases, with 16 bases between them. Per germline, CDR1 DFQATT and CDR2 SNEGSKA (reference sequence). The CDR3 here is CSAGPRDTKETQYF. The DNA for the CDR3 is TGCAGTGCTGGGCCCCGGGACACAAAAGAGACCCAGTACTTC.

CDR3 nucleotides: TGTGCCAGCAGACCAGAGTTCACCGGGGAGCTGTTTTTT. Amino acids: CASRPEFTGELFF. V and J are TRBV28 and TRBJ2-2; no clear D. CDR1 and CDR2 from the germline V gene are MDHEN and SYDVKM. This CDR3 is 13 amino acids long. The V and J ends lost 6 bases and 4 bases respectively, with 9 bases between them.

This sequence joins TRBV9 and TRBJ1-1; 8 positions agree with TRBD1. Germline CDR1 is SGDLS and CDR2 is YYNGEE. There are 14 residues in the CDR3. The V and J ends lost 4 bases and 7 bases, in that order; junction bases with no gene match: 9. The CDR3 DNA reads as TGTGCCAGCAGCCCCCTGGACAGGGAAATTGAAGCTTTCTTT. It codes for CASSPLDREIEAFF.

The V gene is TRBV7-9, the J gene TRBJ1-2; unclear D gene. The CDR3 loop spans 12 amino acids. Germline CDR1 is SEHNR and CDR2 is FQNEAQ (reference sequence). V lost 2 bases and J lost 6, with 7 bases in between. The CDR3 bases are TGTGCCAGCAGCTTAAGGCAGGATGGCTACACCTTC. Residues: CASSLRQDGYTF.